Below are 22 T cell receptor beta chains sequenced from a single sample in a study of vaccination and CD4 T cells after COVID-19. For these receptors, no antigen is known. Treatment given: roughly 11-day PBMC culture with coronavirus spike peptide pools or control peptides (ViraFEST assay). The Oncomine TCR Beta short-read assay sequenced DNA from cultured CD4+ T cells. MiXCR, applied by TCRdb to the PCR reads, yields one record per CDR3 protein. Here the sample spans about 12,000 distinct CDR3 sequences, around 29% being singletons. The source material was CD4+ T cells from blood, cultured in vitro, sampled before SARS-CoV-2 vaccination. These receptors all stem from a human donor who received a COVID-19 vaccine.

V usage is TRBV10-1 and J usage is TRBJ2-1; weak D call: TRBD2 (7 bases). This CDR3 has 17 residues. Germline V gives CDR1 WNHNN, CDR2 SYGVQD (reference sequence). V lost 4 bases and J 6 bases, leaving 22 bases between the germline ends. CDR3 region: CASSAIPPRRGGNEQFF. CDR3 nucleotides: TGCGCCAGCAGTGCAATCCCCCCCCGAAGGGGGGGCAATGAGCAGTTCTTC.

In its sample, this clonotype was seen a few times. This chain uses TRBV6-5 with TRBJ2-2; 9 nucleotides agree with TRBD2. This CDR3 is built from 16 residues. Germline loops: CDR1 MNHEY, CDR2 SVGAGI. After removal of 0 bases from V and 2 bases from J, the junction contained 1 base not matched to a gene. CDR3 coding DNA: TGTGCCAGCAGTTACTCAGCGGGGGGAAACACCGGGGAGCTGTTTTTT. Its translation is CASSYSAGGNTGELFF.

The chain has TRBV30 and TRBJ2-7, with D perhaps given as TRBD1 or TRBD2 (5 bases each). V was cut by 8 bases and J by 7 bases, with 18 bases left in between. CDR1 and CDR2 (germline): GTSNPN, SVGIG (reference sequence). The CDR3 is 12 residues long. CDR3 DNA sequence: TGTGCCCGGGACGGGGCTGTCGGAGAGCAGTACTTC. This gives the protein CARDGAVGEQYF.

CDR3 bases: TGCGCCAGCAGCTTGGAGGGGCAGGGCCTCTCTGGCTACACCTTC. This gives the protein CASSLEGQGLSGYTF. The chain couples TRBV5-1 to TRBJ1-2, with a possible D match to TRBD1 (5 bases). CDR3 length: 15 amino acids. The V gene lost 0 bases and the J gene lost 7 bases, with 16 bases spanning the gap. CDR1 and CDR2 (germline): SGHRS, YFSETQ. Combining the CDR3 with reference TRBV5-1 and TRBJ1-2 gives the whole variable domain KAGVTQTPRYLIKTRGQQVTLSCSPISGHRSVSWYQQTPGQGLQFLFEYFSETQRNKGNFPGRFSGRQFSNSRSEMNVSTLELGDSALYLCASSLEGQGLSGYTFGSGTRLTVV.

The chain has TRBV5-4 and TRBJ2-3; TRBD1 aligns across 8 bases. The CDR3 runs to 14 residues. Germline V lookup: CDR1 SGHNT, CDR2 YYREEE (reference sequence). The J segment lost 5 bases and the V segment lost 4 bases, leaving 6 bases of the junction unmatched. In DNA form, the CDR3 reads TGTGCCAGCAGCGGACAGGGTGGGCGAGATACGCAGTATTTT. This codes for CASSGQGGRDTQYF.

The chain recombines TRBV10-3 with TRBJ2-1, with D possibly TRBD2 on 6 matching bases. In germline, CDR1 is ENHRY, CDR2 SYGVKD. Trimming pared 7 bases from V and 1 base from J, leaving 11 bases between. There are 14 residues in the CDR3. CDR3 DNA sequence: TGTGCCATCAAGGCTAGCGATTCCTACAATGAGCAGTTCTTC. It encodes CAIKASDSYNEQFF.

The chain recombines TRBV18 with TRBJ2-2, with 7 bases lining up with TRBD1. This CDR3 has 15 residues. V trimming: 4 bases; J trimming: 0 bases; junction bases outside the gene matches: 2. Germline lookup yields CDR1 KGHSH and CDR2 LQKENI. CDR3 DNA: TGTGCCAGCTCACTGGACAGGCCGAACACCGGGGAGCTGTTTTTT. It specifies CASSLDRPNTGELFF.

The chain combines TRBV6-5 with TRBJ2-7; 12 nucleotides line up with TRBD2. With V trimmed by 3 bases and J by 7 bases, 10 bases remained unmatched. This CDR3 contains 16 residues. The V gene's germline CDR1 is MNHEY and CDR2 SVGAGI. In DNA, the CDR3 is TGTGCCAGCAGTTATTTACTAGCGGGGGGCCCTAATGAGCAGTACTTC. Residues: CASSYLLAGGPNEQYF.

This clonotype was picked up a small number of times. The chain links TRBV11-3 to TRBJ2-3; TRBD1 might be the D (5 bases). The V end was cut by 1 base, the J end by 3 bases, with 8 bases between. CDR3 length: 14 amino acids. Germline V gene data show CDR1 as SGHNT and CDR2 as YENEEA. CDR3 in amino acids: CASSLGRATDTQYF. CDR3 coding DNA: TGTGCCAGCAGCTTAGGCAGGGCAACAGATACGCAGTATTTT.

The chain employs TRBV6-1 and TRBJ2-3; 7 bases agree with TRBD1. Trimming cost V 6 bases and J 3 bases; bases outside gene matches: 6. The CDR3 totals 14 residues. Germline V gene data show CDR1 as MNHNS and CDR2 as SASEGT. The CDR3 loop is CASRPTGETDTQYF. For the CDR3, the DNA is TGTGCCAGCAGACCAACAGGGGAGACAGATACGCAGTATTTT.

This clonotype has only a few counts. The rearrangement links TRBV29-1 to TRBJ2-5; 12 bases map to TRBD1. After removal of 3 bases from V and 5 bases from J, the junction contained 10 bases not matched to a gene. The CDR3 totals 16 residues. The germline V gene encodes CDR1 SQVTM and CDR2 ANQGSEA. CDR3 amino acids: CSVDGTGTGGPETQYF. DNA for the CDR3: TGCAGCGTTGATGGAACCGGGACAGGGGGCCCTGAGACCCAGTACTTC.

In this sample, this clonotype turned up a few times. This chain links TRBV27 with TRBJ1-5, with 9 bases fitting TRBD1. Germline V gene sequence: CDR1 MNHEY, CDR2 SMNVEV (reference sequence). Unmatched junction bases numbered 5, after V lost 5 bases and J lost 6 bases. CDR3 length equals 14 residues. This CDR3 is CASSRQGGSQPQHF. CDR3 bases: TGTGCCAGCAGTCGACAGGGGGGAAGTCAGCCCCAGCATTTT.

This clonotype has a handful of counts. The rearrangement links TRBV20-1 to TRBJ2-5; 9 bases map to TRBD1. Germline CDR1 DFQATT, CDR2 SNEGSKA (reference sequence). The V gene end was trimmed by 3 bases and the J gene end by 5 bases; junction bases not matched to a gene: 7. This CDR3 has 14 residues. CDR3 in amino acids: CSARRQGVKETQYF. CDR3 coding DNA: TGCAGTGCTAGGCGACAGGGGGTGAAGGAGACCCAGTACTTC.

This clonotype was detected only a few times. The chain joins TRBV7-9 to TRBJ1-6; weak D call: TRBD1 (6 bases). The CDR3 runs to 15 residues. Between the trimmed V and J ends, which lost 6 bases and 0 bases, there was a span of 9 bases. Germline V gives CDR1 SEHNR, CDR2 FQNEAQ (reference sequence). The CDR3 loop reads CASSTGSSYNSPLHF. CDR3 DNA sequence: TGTGCCAGCAGTACAGGGAGCTCCTATAATTCACCCCTCCACTTT.

This chain joins TRBV6-1 and TRBJ2-3; 9 positions agree with TRBD2. The CDR3 sequence is 16 residues long. With V trimmed by 5 bases and J by 3 bases, 9 bases remained unmatched. Per germline, CDR1 MNHNS and CDR2 SASEGT. The chain's CDR3 is CASSPWRGGRTDTQYF. In DNA form, the CDR3 reads TGTGCCAGCAGTCCCTGGCGGGGGGGGAGGACAGATACGCAGTATTTT.

The chain carries TRBV7-3 and TRBJ2-3; TRBD2 is a possible D gene (5 bases). This CDR3 contains 13 residues. The ends were cut back, 2 bases at V and 8 bases at J, with 11 bases in the middle. Germline V gene sequence: CDR1 SGHTA, CDR2 FQGTGA. The CDR3 region has the DNA TGTGCCAGCAGCTTAGAACTAGGTGTTACGCAGTATTTT. Its translation: CASSLELGVTQYF.

The chain carries TRBV6-1 and TRBJ2-3; 11 bases are shared with TRBD2. The CDR3 has 16 amino acids. The trim removed 6 bases at V and 1 base at J, leaving 6 bases unmatched. CDR1 and CDR2 (germline): MNHNS, SASEGT. The CDR3 region has the DNA TGTGCCAGCAGCCATAGCGGGGGGGTTGGCACAGATACGCAGTATTTT. It yields the protein CASSHSGGVGTDTQYF.

This clonotype has only a few counts. The chain has TRBV6-1 and TRBJ1-6; D is perhaps TRBD1 (5 bases). Germline V gene lookup returns CDR1 MNHNS and CDR2 SASEGT. CDR3 length: 14 amino acids. The V gene lost 2 bases and the J gene lost 4 bases, with 6 bases spanning the gap. In DNA form, the CDR3 reads TGTGCCAGCAGTGAACAGGGTTATAATTCACCCCTCCACTTT. Encoded protein: CASSEQGYNSPLHF.

The chain combines TRBV3-1 with TRBJ2-1; 10 bases line up with TRBD2. The CDR3 length is 21 residues. CDR1 and CDR2 (germline): LGHDT, YNNKEL (reference sequence). Trimming cost V 1 base and J 0 bases; bases outside gene matches: 15. The CDR3 here is CASSQALLAGAPPSSYNEQFF. The CDR3 nucleotides read TGTGCCAGCAGCCAAGCGCTTCTAGCGGGGGCCCCCCCAAGCTCCTACAATGAGCAGTTCTTC.

The chain links TRBV27 to TRBJ1-5; D is undetermined. V lost 6 bases and J 11 bases, leaving 14 bases between the germline ends. The CDR3 is made up of 12 amino acids. The V gene's germline CDR1 is MNHEY and CDR2 SMNVEV (reference sequence). The CDR3 spells CASSSQGLAQHF. CDR3 bases: TGTGCCAGCAGCTCCCAAGGGTTGGCCCAGCATTTT.

V usage is TRBV6-2 or TRBV6-3 and J usage is TRBJ1-1, with D perhaps TRBD1 (5 bases). Germline V gene sequence: CDR1 MNHEY, CDR2 SVGEGT. The CDR3 is 15 amino acids. The ends were cut back, 6 bases at V and 1 base at J, with 15 bases in the middle. The CDR3 reads CASSSRGTGNTEAFF. The CDR3, as DNA: TGTGCCAGCAGCTCCCGGGGGACGGGGAACACTGAAGCTTTCTTT.

The rearrangement joins TRBV7-6 to TRBJ1-3; D is possibly TRBD1 (5 bases). Between the trimmed V and J ends, which lost 3 bases and 8 bases, there was a span of 8 bases. Germline V lookup: CDR1 SGHVS, CDR2 FNYEAQ. CDR3 size: 12 residues. CDR3 in DNA: TGTGCCAGCAGCTTTGGGGGTGACACCATATATTTT. Residues: CASSFGGDTIYF.